These 10 T cell receptor beta chains originate from one sample sequenced in a study of identical twins. TCRdb re-analysed the 5' RACE reads in MiXCR, keeping a single row per CDR3 protein. The sample consists of 1.5 million to 2 million distinct CDR3 sequences, 32% of them appearing once. The sequencing input was cord blood. Source of these receptors: a newborn girl in good health.

This rearrangement joins TRBV28 to TRBJ2-7; tentative D call: TRBD1 (6 bases). CDR3 length: 16 residues. Per the germline V gene, CDR1 is MDHEN and CDR2 is SYDVKM. V was pared by 7 bases and J by 2 bases, with 21 bases between. The CDR3 DNA reads as TGTGCCAGCACCTACCTGCGGACAGCTATTACCTACGAGCAGTACTTC. Protein sequence: CASTYLRTAITYEQYF.

This clonotype occurred a few times. The chain carries TRBV20-1 and TRBJ2-3; a possible D gene is TRBD2 (6 bases). The V end was cut by 3 bases, the J end by 0 bases, with 13 bases between. This CDR3 region has 15 residues. Germline loops: CDR1 DFQATT, CDR2 SNEGSKA (reference sequence). The CDR3 sequence: CSASGRGRSTDTQYF. As DNA, the CDR3 is TGCAGTGCTAGTGGGCGGGGAAGGAGCACAGATACGCAGTATTTT.

This clonotype has only a few counts. This sequence joins TRBV15 and TRBJ2-6; possible D gene TRBD1, 5 bases. Germline CDR1 is LNHNV and CDR2 is YYDKDF (reference sequence). V dropped 8 bases and J dropped 0 bases, with 17 bases sitting between them. The CDR3 has 17 residues. The CDR3, as DNA: TGTGCCACCGCATCAGGGCAGTGGAGCTCTGGGGCCAACGTCCTGACTTTC. Protein product: CATASGQWSSGANVLTF.

The chain carries TRBV3-1 and TRBJ1-2; D uncertain. Germline CDR1 and CDR2: LGHDT and YNNKEL (reference sequence). The ends were cut back, 1 base at V and 8 bases at J, with 11 bases in the middle. The CDR3 length is 13 residues. CDR3 DNA: TGTGCCAGCAGCCAAGTACAGTGGGAGGGCTACACCTTC. It is translated as CASSQVQWEGYTF.

The rearrangement links TRBV10-3 to TRBJ2-7; 7 bases are a match to TRBD2. The CDR3 covers 13 residues. Germline trimming cut 2 bases from V and 3 bases from J; bases unmatched to any gene: 1. Germline CDR1 and CDR2: ENHRY and SYGVKD. CDR3 in DNA: TGTGCCATCAGTGAGACTAGCGACTACGAGCAGTACTTC. Residues: CAISETSDYEQYF.

Only a few counts were recorded for this clonotype. Here the CDR3 reads CASSLPPIAKNIQYF. The DNA of the CDR3 is TGTGCCAGCAGTTTACCCCCAATAGCCAAAAACATTCAGTACTTC. This chain connects TRBV28 to TRBJ2-4, with unresolved D. Germline assignment: CDR1 MDHEN and CDR2 SYDVKM. V shed 2 bases and J shed 0 bases, with 8 bases lying between them. The CDR3 is made up of 15 amino acids. Combining the CDR3 with reference TRBV28 and TRBJ2-4 gives the whole variable domain DVKVTQSSRYLVKRTGEKVFLECVQDMDHENMFWYRQDPGLGLRLIYFSYDVKMKEKGDIPEGYSVSREKKERFSLILESASTNQTSMYLCASSLPPIAKNIQYFGAGTRLSVL.

This clonotype has a handful of counts. V is TRBV3-1 and J is TRBJ1-1, with 7 bases matching TRBD1. J lost 4 bases, V lost 0 bases, and 2 bases had no gene match. This CDR3 contains 14 residues. Germline V gene sequence: CDR1 LGHDT, CDR2 YNNKEL (reference sequence). The CDR3 DNA sequence: TGTGCCAGCAGCCAAGAGACAGGGCGCACTGAAGCTTTCTTT. This codes for CASSQETGRTEAFF. The whole variable domain, filled in from reference TRBV3-1 and TRBJ1-1, reads DTAVSQTPKYLVTQMGNDKSIKCEQNLGHDTMYWYKQDSKKFLKIMFSYNNKELIINETVPNRFSPKSPDKAHLNLHINSLELGDSAVYFCASSQETGRTEAFFGQGTRLTVV.

This clonotype was observed a handful of times. This chain links TRBV27 with TRBJ2-3; 9 bases align to TRBD2. V dropped 2 bases and J dropped 1; count of bases not matched to a gene: 10. CDR3 length: 18 amino acids. The germline V gene has CDR1 MNHEY and CDR2 SMNVEV (reference sequence). The CDR3 loop is CASSLTPLSGRRTDTQYF. Here the CDR3 DNA reads TGTGCCAGCAGTTTAACCCCTCTTAGCGGGAGACGCACAGATACGCAGTATTTT.

The V gene is TRBV7-9, the J gene TRBJ2-7, with 13 nucleotides matching TRBD2. The J call may be mistaken, given a closer DNA end match to TRBJ2-4. CDR1 and CDR2 from the germline V gene are SEHNR and FQNEAQ (reference sequence). The CDR3 loop spans 19 amino acids. The CDR3 protein is CASSGRQGTSGEPQNIQYF. In nucleotides, the CDR3 is TGTGCCAGCAGCGGCAGACAGGGGACTAGCGGGGAGCCCCAAAACATTCAGTACTTC.

The chain is built from TRBV2 and TRBJ2-1; 10 nucleotides agree with TRBD2. The DNA end is a closer match to TRBJ2-7, so the J assignment may be wrong. The CDR3 length is 13 residues. CDR1 is SNHLY, CDR2 FYNNEI, per germline. As DNA, the CDR3 is TGTGCCATCACTAGCGGGGTCTTCAATGAGCAGTACTTC. Its protein product is CAITSGVFNEQYF.